This T cell receptor beta chain was found in a study of blood T cell repertoires in COVID-19. This CDR3 has 12 residues. The V gene lost 2 bases and the J gene lost 10 bases, with 11 bases spanning the gap. CDR1 is SGHTA, CDR2 FQGNSA, per germline. In the authors' methods: Using reference gene primer amplification, nucleated cell counts were estimated. The method was immunoSEQ multiplex PCR; TCRdb's version includes in-frame clones alone and lacks a portion of them. V and J calls and clone size follow that table, whereas D and trimming were derived from the DNA. The sample comprises 250,000 to 300,000 clones, 86% of which are singletons, and around 13% rests with the top ten.

V gene TRBV7-2 combines with J gene TRBJ1-1; no clear D. Sequencing input: peripheral blood. This receptor was taken from a woman aged 70-85 years with COVID-19, enrolled during active disease. CDR3 residues: CASSLRLNGAFF. The DNA of the CDR3 is TGTGCCAGCAGCTTAAGATTAAACGGAGCTTTCTTT.